The source of this T cell receptor (beta chain) is a study of PD-L1 blockade in urothelial cancer. CDR3 length equals 14 residues. Trimming removed 5 bases from V and 0 bases from J, with 8 bases in between. Germline V gene data show CDR1 as SGHVS and CDR2 as FQNEAQ. Profiling relied on immunoSEQ multiplex PCR, and the TCRdb table lists in-frame clones only, not all of them. The sample carries about 72,000 clones, roughly 80% recorded once. The chain combines TRBV7-8 with TRBJ1-5; D is undetermined. The source is a man in his 70s with urothelial cancer. The sample was PBMCs, taken around atezolizumab (anti-PD-L1) treatment. This CDR3 is CASSRVFSNQPQHF. CDR3 bases: TGTGCCAGCAGCCGGGTCTTTAGCAATCAGCCCCAGCATTTT.